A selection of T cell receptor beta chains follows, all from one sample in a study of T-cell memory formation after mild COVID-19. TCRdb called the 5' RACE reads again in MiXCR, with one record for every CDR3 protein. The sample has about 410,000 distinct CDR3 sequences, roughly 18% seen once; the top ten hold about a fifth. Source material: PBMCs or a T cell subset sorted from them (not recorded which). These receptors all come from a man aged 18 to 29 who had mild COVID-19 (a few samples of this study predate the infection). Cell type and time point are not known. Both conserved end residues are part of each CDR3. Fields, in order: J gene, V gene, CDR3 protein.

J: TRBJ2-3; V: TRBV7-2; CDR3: CASSSRWGPNTDTQYF
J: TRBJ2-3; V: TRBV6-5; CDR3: CASSYRAGGDTQYF
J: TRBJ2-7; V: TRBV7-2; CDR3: CASSPSTYEQYF
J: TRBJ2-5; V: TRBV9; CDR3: CASSVEGETQYF
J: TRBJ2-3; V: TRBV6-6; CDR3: CASSPGVSGGFTDTQYF
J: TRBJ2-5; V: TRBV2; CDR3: CASSALSGPWETQYF
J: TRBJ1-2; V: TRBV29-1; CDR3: CSVEGQGPLYGYTF
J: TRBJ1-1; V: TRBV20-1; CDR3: CSARDTQGGETEAFF
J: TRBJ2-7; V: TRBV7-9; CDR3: CASSSTDEQYF
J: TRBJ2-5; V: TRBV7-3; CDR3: CASSPTGNGAQYF
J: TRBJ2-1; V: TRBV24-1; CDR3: CATSVPGSDEQFF
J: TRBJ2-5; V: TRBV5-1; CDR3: CASSLANSGEETQYF
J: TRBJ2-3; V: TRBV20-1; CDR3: CSARPAQGWKDTQYF
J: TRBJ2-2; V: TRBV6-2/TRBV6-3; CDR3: CASSYYGVKNTGELFF